This TCR beta chain was sequenced during a study of CD4 T cells in relation to SARS-CoV-2 and coronaviruses. Study in general: TCR beta CDR3s were sequenced after approximately 9-day antigen culture of PBMCs. No peptide or an HIV-1 Nef peptide pool served as negative control.

CD4+ T cells from unexposed donors were obtained before the COVID-19 pandemic (2011-2018). The cells were cultured for less than twelve days before CD4+ T cells were isolated. The table came from immunoSEQ multiplex PCR; TCRdb's copy has only in-frame clones and leaves some out. The sample consists of around 11,000 clones, 65% to 90% of them appearing once. Comments on this clone: Antigen unknown.

The CDR3 runs to 15 residues. V lost 10 bases to trimming and J lost 0 bases, with 17 bases between them. Germline lookup yields CDR1 SGDLS and CDR2 YYNGEE. The sequenced sample was CD4+ T cells from PBMCs, cultured in vitro. The source of this sequence is a human donor in good health. V is TRBV9 and J is TRBJ1-3; D not resolved. CDR3 sequence: CAPPPRDRSGNTIYF. The CDR3 DNA follows: TGTGCCCCCCCTCCCCGGGATCGCTCTGGAAACACCATATATTTT.